The entry below gives a single T cell receptor beta chain sequence along with its context. Its antigen target is currently unknown. No much larger clonotype is one base removed from it; base qualities were not supplied. The library was prepared using 5' RACE. The sequencer was an Illumina HiSeq 2000. Template switching added a universal primer binding site, and the final cDNA carried a unique molecular identifier that allowed TCR cDNA molecules to be counted accurately. Specific primers in the conserved constant-segment region were used to synthesize first-strand cDNA for the TCR alpha and beta chains. To control for contamination, every cDNA library carried two barcodes: a SMART-Mk sample barcode plus Illumina barcodes. TruSeq adapter sequences and Illumina sample barcodes were added in two successive PCR steps. The Illumina HiSeq platform was used with custom primers to sequence TCR alpha and beta cDNA libraries. For the original study's pipeline: Unique molecular identifiers were extracted from raw reads with MiGEC, and CDR3 positions were determined with MiXCR. For each individual, recombination models were inferred using an EM algorithm with the repgenHMM and IGoR tools. The tcR package in R was used for shared clonotype analysis, with sharing normalized by the product of cloneset sizes. To study raw recombination without the effects of thymic and clonal selection, out-of-frame nonproductive sequences were analyzed. TCRdb ran its own pipeline on the public reads, namely fastp trimming at Q25 and MiXCR clone calling, and kept in-frame beta chains. Each entry merges the rows of one CDR3 protein and shows their most common DNA and genes. None of the V and J calls come from the authors' own analysis; TCRdb made them. A total of a few hundred thousand distinct CDR3 sequences appear in this sample, roughly 8% of them only once. The top ten hold less than 4% of the sample.

All donors were healthy Caucasians. Three pairs of female monozygotic twins, all aged 18 to 29 years, were included in the twin cohort. CD4+ and CD8+ T cell populations were isolated with positive isolation kits from Invitrogen. The sample originates from a study of identical twins (dated by TCRdb to about 2016). Regarding the research as a whole: TCR alpha and beta repertoires from monozygotic twins, unrelated adults of various ages and cord blood were deep-sequenced to test whether fetal clonotypes persist. To rule out contamination, the twin experiments were replicated at different times with different library preparation protocols. Points the paper makes about the study in general: In beta out-of-frame sequences, excess twin sharing was weaker, because having fewer shared sequences lowered the signal-to-noise ratio. Compared with coincidental sharing between unrelated individuals, an excess of low generation-probability sequences was observed among out-of-frame TCR alpha sequences shared between twins. Because the same donors could not be followed over many years, conclusions were based on cross-sectional statistical analysis. Invariant T cells such as MAIT and iNKT could partly confound zero-insertion analyses, though diverse VJ usage argued against this for most clonotypes. Abundant cord blood beta clonotypes had fewer insertions, young adult naive repertoires showed a similar but weaker trend, and memory repertoires showed no such trend. Recombination models systematically underestimated out-of-frame TCR alpha sharing in monozygotic twins but agreed with sharing between unrelated individuals.

V loses 2 bases of germline sequence and J loses 5 bases, and the interval between the two ends is 17 bases. CDR1 and CDR2, looked up from the germline V gene, are SGDLS and YYNGEE. Reading from cysteine to phenylalanine, the CDR3 counts 15 amino acids. Only the CDR3 DNA stays, 45 bases, in frame from base 1. The sample was also reused in another study, on yellow fever vaccine responses in identical twins. As the second publication notes: According to the authors, the vaccine-induced T cell response in identical twins seemed to be partly convergent and partly specific to each individual. The study precisely tracked vaccine-responding T cell clones in identical twins.

The rearrangement combines TRBV9 with TRBJ2-7; the D gene is perhaps TRBD1, from 5 matching bases. The sequenced sample was CD8+ T cells sorted from blood. The receptor's source is a woman aged 18-29 years in good health. The CDR3 region: CASSVNQGSGDEQYF. The DNA is TGTGCCAGCAGCGTTAATCAGGGTTCTGGGGACGAGCAGTACTTC.